This entry is about one T cell receptor (beta chain). This clonotype was found a few times. Which antigen it targets is not known. A much larger clone differs by one base, so this may be a read error. The data were taken from a study of glioma-infiltrating T cells (TCRdb year 2016). With regard to the full study: Glioma tissue, non-neoplastic brain tissue and matched peripheral blood mononuclear cells were used as sources from which TCR alpha- and beta-chain repertoires were sequenced. To gauge divergence between tissue and blood T-cell populations, every tissue-infiltrating repertoire was compared against the peripheral blood repertoire from the same patient. The paired cohort comprised three low-grade glioma patients, about 8 primary glioblastoma patients and three non-glioma patients contributing non-neoplastic brain tissue. The paper as a whole reports these results and caveats: Very few CDR3 sequences were found to be shared between tissue and blood, and this scarcity was attributed to high CDR3 diversity and limited sampling. Small numbers underpinned the group comparisons: about 8 glioblastoma patients, three low-grade glioma patients and three non-neoplastic patients. VJ-independent divergence between tissue and blood was lower than expected in non-neoplastic patients but higher than expected in all gliomas, particularly low-grade gliomas.

A distance of 8 bases separates the germline ends of V and J, which lose 8 bases and 0 bases respectively. CDR3 length: 12 amino acids, cysteine to phenylalanine. Only CDR3 DNA is held: 36 bases, read in frame from base 1. CDR1 and CDR2, looked up from the germline V gene, are MNHNS and SASEGT. TCR alpha and beta CDR3 regions were amplified with the iRepertoire nested amplicon-rescue multiplex PCR (arm-PCR) platform from RNA. For one-step reverse transcription and amplification, about 100-450 ng of tissue mRNA or PBMC total RNA was used as input. Following bead purification, Illumina adapters were added by a secondary multiplex PCR, and the libraries were gel-purified between 200 and 400 bp. Demultiplexing relied on internal 6-nucleotide barcodes carried by the libraries. Sequencing of the libraries was done on an Illumina MiSeq using 2x220 or 2x250 nucleotide paired-end reads. The paper's processing steps were these. Paired reads were merged using FLASH 1.2.11 and aligned with BWA-MEM to the GRCh37 human genome, and TRA and TRB reads were then extracted. An IMGT-derived reference of cassette sequences and CDR3 motifs, with pseudogenes included, was used for V and J assignment. Reads were translated in three frames, and productive CDR3s were defined by a C…FGXG motif without stop codons. Clonotypes were defined as unique combinations of V-J cassette pair and CDR3 amino acid sequence. Filtering of reads was based on Hamming distance, with the threshold set by the sequence error rate of each sample in mapped regions. TCRdb's own reprocessing of the public reads used fastp at Q25 and MiXCR and kept productive beta chains. Duplicate CDR3 protein sequences are folded into a single record with the most common DNA and genes. The V and J calls shown here were made by TCRdb, not taken from the authors' results. The table for this sample lists 170,000 or so distinct CDR3 sequences; 43% of them were counted only once. The ten largest clones represent around 5% of the sample.

What was sequenced was glioma tissue, nonneoplastic brain tissue, or PBMCs (not recorded which). The chain is made from TRBV6-1 and TRBJ2-7; a tentative D match to TRBD1 spans 6 bases. This TCR derives from a human donor with low-grade glioma or glioblastoma, undergoing nonglioma brain surgery, or in good health (not recorded which). The CDR3 here reads CASGTLSYEQYF. The base sequence is TGTGCCAGCGGGACACTCTCCTACGAGCAGTACTTC.